Presented here are 27 T cell receptor beta chains from one specimen sequenced in a study of T cell changes during pregnancy in multiple sclerosis. The protocol was immunoSEQ multiplex PCR, while the TCRdb copy is restricted to in-frame clones and leaves out a portion. The sample shows about 40,000 clones, 85% to 95% of them seen only once. The starting material was CD8+ T cells from peripheral blood mononuclear cells, obtained in the third trimester of pregnancy. All receptors derive from a female donor with multiple sclerosis, enrolled in a pregnancy study.

The J gene is TRBJ2-1, the V gene TRBV9; the match to TRBD2 covers 8 bases. V shed 3 bases, J shed 8 bases, and the junction held 16 bases outside the gene matches. In germline, CDR1 is SGDLS, CDR2 YYNGEE. The CDR3 totals 17 residues. CDR3 loop: CASSDRWVAGYVDEQFF. In DNA, the CDR3 is TGTGCCAGCAGCGACCGATGGGTAGCGGGGTACGTAGATGAGCAGTTCTTC.

The J gene is TRBJ1-5, the V gene TRBV30; unclear D gene. The V gene's germline CDR1 is GTSNPN and CDR2 SVGIG (reference sequence). The CDR3 has 13 residues. Trimming stripped 1 base from V and 6 bases from J, with 10 bases between. CDR3 DNA sequence: TGTGCCTGGAGTGCCCCCCGGGGTCAGCCCCAGCATTTT. Its protein is CAWSAPRGQPQHF.

The rearrangement uses TRBV7-6 and TRBJ1-2; D is possibly TRBD1 (5 bases). The V gene's germline CDR1 is SGHVS and CDR2 FNYEAQ. This CDR3 spans 13 amino acids. The V end was cut by 1 base, the J end by 6 bases, with 9 bases between. CDR3 nucleotide sequence: TGTGCCAGCAGCTTAGTACCGGGGGATGGCTACACCTTC. It encodes CASSLVPGDGYTF.

V gene TRBV7-6 combines with J gene TRBJ2-7; D may be TRBD2 (5 bases). This CDR3 spans 13 amino acids. CDR1 and CDR2 (germline): SGHVS, FNYEAQ. Trimming stripped 3 bases from V and 1 base from J, with 7 bases between. Here the CDR3 DNA reads TGTGCCAGCAGCTTCGAGGGTTCCTACGAGCAGTACTTC. It specifies CASSFEGSYEQYF.

The rearrangement joins TRBV19 to TRBJ2-3, with 7 bases aligning to TRBD1. J was trimmed by 6 bases and V by 6 bases; bases with no gene match: 6. The CDR3 has 13 amino acids. Germline-derived CDR1 and CDR2 are LNHDA and SQIVND (reference sequence). The CDR3 loop reads CASSMGQWDTQYF. DNA for the CDR3: TGTGCCAGTAGCATGGGACAGTGGGATACGCAGTATTTT.

The rearrangement links TRBV18 to TRBJ1-1; D uncertain. Germline CDR1 is KGHSH and CDR2 is LQKENI. V dropped 3 bases and J dropped 0 bases, with 8 bases sitting between them. The CDR3 spans 14 residues. The CDR3 spells CASSPQTMNTEAFF. The CDR3 DNA reads as TGTGCCAGCTCACCGCAAACTATGAACACTGAAGCTTTCTTT.

This rearrangement joins TRBV14 to TRBJ2-1; 9 positions agree with TRBD1. The CDR3 has 16 amino acids. V shed 4 bases and J 4 bases; nucleotides not matched to a gene: 8. Germline CDR1 SGHDN, CDR2 FVKESK. CDR3 nucleotides: TGTGCCAGCAGCCTACCGGGACAGGGATCTTACAATGAGCAGTTCTTC. It translates to CASSLPGQGSYNEQFF.

The V and J genes are TRBV2 and TRBJ2-5; D may be TRBD2 (6 bases). The V end lost 7 bases, the J end lost 1 base, and 16 bases lay between the germline ends. Germline CDR1 is SNHLY and CDR2 is FYNNEI. The CDR3 totals 15 residues. The CDR3: CASNWGLGLQETQYF. The CDR3 DNA reads TGTGCCAGCAACTGGGGACTGGGCCTCCAAGAGACCCAGTACTTC.

The V and J genes are TRBV19 and TRBJ2-5, with a tentative D call TRBD1 (5 bases). This CDR3 spans 15 amino acids. Germline loops: CDR1 LNHDA, CDR2 SQIVND (reference sequence). V was trimmed by 6 bases and J by 5 bases, leaving 19 bases between them. CDR3 amino acids: CASSTTDWGEETQYF. The CDR3 nucleotides read TGTGCCAGTAGCACAACCGATTGGGGCGAGGAGACCCAGTACTTC.

This clone was seen once. This chain joins TRBV15 and TRBJ2-1; 9 positions match TRBD2. The CDR3 totals 20 residues. V gave up 1 base and J gave up 4 bases; unmatched junction bases: 17. In germline, CDR1 is LNHNV, CDR2 YYDKDF (reference sequence). CDR3 protein: CATSRGSVGLGTSRYNEQFF. CDR3 nucleotide sequence: TGTGCCACCAGCAGAGGTTCTGTGGGTCTAGGGACTAGCAGATACAATGAGCAGTTCTTC.

The chain joins TRBV6-5 to TRBJ2-7; 7 bases agree with TRBD1. Per the germline V gene, CDR1 is MNHEY and CDR2 is SVGAGI. Losses at the gene ends were 7 bases for V and 1 base for J; bases not matched to a gene: 7. There are 14 residues in the CDR3. The CDR3 DNA sequence: TGTGCCAGCAAAGGACAGGCAATGTCCTACGAGCAGTACTTC. Translated: CASKGQAMSYEQYF.

The chain is built from TRBV5-6 and TRBJ2-1; 8 bases align to TRBD2. Per the germline V gene, CDR1 is SGHDT and CDR2 is YYEEEE. With V trimmed by 4 bases and J by 8 bases, 8 bases remained unmatched. The CDR3 is 14 residues long. CDR3 protein: CASSMGRGADEQFF. The CDR3 DNA reads as TGTGCCAGCAGCATGGGGCGGGGGGCGGATGAGCAGTTCTTC.

The V gene is TRBV6-1, the J gene TRBJ1-1, with D uncertain. From germline, CDR1 is MNHNS and CDR2 SASEGT. The ends were cut back, 2 bases at V and 8 bases at J, with 6 bases in the middle. This CDR3 region has 11 residues. The CDR3: CASSEPLEAFF. Here the CDR3 DNA reads TGTGCCAGCAGTGAACCACTCGAAGCTTTCTTT.

The rearrangement links TRBV5-6 to TRBJ2-3; tentative D call: TRBD2 (7 bases). The germline V gene has CDR1 SGHDT and CDR2 YYEEEE. V was cut by 2 bases and J by 6 bases, with 19 bases left in between. This CDR3 spans 16 amino acids. CDR3 in amino acids: CASSFPRGLGGDTQYF. In nucleotides, the CDR3 is TGTGCCAGCAGCTTCCCCCGGGGGCTGGGGGGGGATACGCAGTATTTT.

V usage is TRBV14 and J usage is TRBJ2-1; no definite D call. CDR1 and CDR2 from the germline V gene are SGHDN and FVKESK. The V end lost 3 bases, the J end lost 8 bases, and 17 bases lay between the germline ends. The CDR3 runs 15 residues. The CDR3 coding sequence is TGTGCCAGCAGCCACAGAACCGGGTATTTGGATGAGCAGTTCTTC. It encodes CASSHRTGYLDEQFF.

The CDR3 reads CASSEEVGTPVYEQYF. DNA for the CDR3: TGTGCCAGCAGCGAAGAAGTCGGGACACCCGTCTACGAGCAGTACTTC. This chain connects TRBV16 to TRBJ2-7, with D tentatively TRBD1 (6 bases). The ends were cut back, 5 bases at V and 3 bases at J, with 20 bases in the middle. The CDR3 extends over 16 amino acids. Germline values: CDR1 KGHSY, CDR2 FQNENV.

This chain joins TRBV7-6 and TRBJ2-5, with D unresolved. V lost 4 bases and J lost 5, with 8 bases in between. Germline V gene data show CDR1 as SGHVS and CDR2 as FNYEAQ. The length of the CDR3 is 12 residues. CDR3 residues: CASSYSWETQYF. The DNA of the CDR3 is TGTGCCAGCAGCTATAGCTGGGAGACCCAGTACTTC.

V gene TRBV5-4 combines with J gene TRBJ2-7; 12 bases align to TRBD1. CDR3 length: 17 residues. Germline V gene sequence: CDR1 SGHNT, CDR2 YYREEE (reference sequence). V shed 5 bases, J shed 0 bases, and the junction held 9 bases outside the gene matches. CDR3 nucleotide sequence: TGTGCCAGCAGGGCCGGGACAGGGGGCGGTAGCTCCTACGAGCAGTACTTC. The encoded protein is CASRAGTGGGSSYEQYF.

The rearrangement uses TRBV4-1 and TRBJ2-1, with D tentatively TRBD2 (7 bases). Between the trimmed V and J ends, which lost 1 base and 7 bases, there was a span of 14 bases. The V gene's germline CDR1 is MGHRA and CDR2 YSYEKL. The CDR3 loop spans 15 amino acids. The DNA for the CDR3 is TGCGCCAGCAGCCAAGTTGGTGGGGGGGCTAATGAGCAGTTCTTC. Encoded protein: CASSQVGGGANEQFF.

The rearrangement links TRBV4-1 to TRBJ1-5; 7 bases map to TRBD1. The CDR3 runs to 16 residues. V was clipped by 4 bases and J by 3 bases; unmatched bases: 9. Germline values: CDR1 MGHRA, CDR2 YSYEKL. The CDR3 here is CASSLQGVGDNQPQHF. The DNA of the CDR3 is TGCGCCAGCAGCCTCCAGGGGGTAGGGGACAATCAGCCCCAGCATTTT.

In its sample, this clone ranks as large. As DNA, the CDR3 is TGCACCGAACCCACCTTAGCGGGGGGAAACTACGAGCAGTACTTC. It codes for CTEPTLAGGNYEQYF. The chain has TRBV1 and TRBJ2-7; the D call of TRBD2 is as the table states it, not checked on the DNA. TRBV1 is annotated as a pseudogene. The CDR3 contains 15 residues.

The chain joins TRBV14 to TRBJ1-1; D ambiguous. V lost 5 bases and J lost 0, with 7 bases in between. CDR1 is SGHDN, CDR2 FVKESK, per germline. The CDR3 consists of 13 residues. The CDR3 nucleotides read TGTGCCAGCAGCTCACATATGAACACTGAAGCTTTCTTT. Residues: CASSSHMNTEAFF.

The rearrangement links TRBV29-1 to TRBJ1-3; a weak D match, TRBD1 (6 bases). Germline-derived CDR1 and CDR2 are SQVTM and ANQGSEA. The CDR3 extends over 15 amino acids. Trimming cost V 6 bases and J 0 bases, with 15 bases left between them. The CDR3 DNA reads as TGCAGCGTCGAGGGAACAGGGCCCTCTGGAAACACCATATATTTT. It translates to CSVEGTGPSGNTIYF. Combining the CDR3 with reference TRBV29-1 and TRBJ1-3 gives the whole variable domain SAVISQKPSRDICQRGTSLTIQCQVDSQVTMMFWYRQQPGQSLTLIATANQGSEATYESGFVIDKFPISRPNLTFSTLTVSNMSPEDSSIYLCSVEGTGPSGNTIYFGEGSWLTVV.

The genes are TRBV15 and TRBJ1-1, with 8 bases lining up with TRBD1. Trimming removed 4 bases from V and 4 bases from J; junction bases left unmatched: 5. Per germline, CDR1 LNHNV and CDR2 YYDKDF (reference sequence). The CDR3 runs 14 residues. The CDR3 region has the DNA TGTGCCACCAGCACAACAGGGGGGTCCACTGAAGCTTTCTTT. Its translation: CATSTTGGSTEAFF.

The gene calls are TRBV11-2 and TRBJ1-2; D remains ambiguous. The CDR3 sequence is 18 residues long. CDR1 and CDR2 from the germline V gene are SGHAT and FQNNGV. V lost 0 bases and J lost 0, with 17 bases in between. The CDR3 is CASSLDQNRPGTNYGYTF. DNA of the CDR3: TGTGCCAGCAGCTTAGACCAAAACCGACCGGGGACTAACTATGGCTACACCTTC.

The gene calls are TRBV6-1 and TRBJ2-5, with a possible D match to TRBD2 (6 bases). The germline CDR1 and CDR2 sequences are MNHNS and SASEGT. Trimming removed 4 bases from V and 3 bases from J, with 12 bases in between. The CDR3 totals 14 residues. The CDR3 region is CASSGKEREETQYF. The DNA of the CDR3 is TGTGCCAGCAGTGGGAAAGAGCGGGAAGAGACCCAGTACTTC.

The J gene is TRBJ2-7, the V gene TRBV19, with TRBD1 identical over 7 bases. After removal of 4 bases from V and 2 bases from J, the junction contained 11 bases not matched to a gene. This CDR3 region has 16 residues. Germline values: CDR1 LNHDA, CDR2 SQIVND (reference sequence). In DNA form, the CDR3 reads TGTGCCAGTAGTAGCCTACAGGGGAGCGCCCCCTACGAGCAGTACTTC. It yields the protein CASSSLQGSAPYEQYF. Supplemented by reference TRBV19 and TRBJ2-7, the full variable domain reads DGGITQSPKYLFRKEGQNVTLSCEQNLNHDAMYWYRQDPGQGLRLIYYSQIVNDFQKGDIAEGYSVSREKKESFPLTVTSAQKNPTAFYLCASSSLQGSAPYEQYFGPGTRLTVT.